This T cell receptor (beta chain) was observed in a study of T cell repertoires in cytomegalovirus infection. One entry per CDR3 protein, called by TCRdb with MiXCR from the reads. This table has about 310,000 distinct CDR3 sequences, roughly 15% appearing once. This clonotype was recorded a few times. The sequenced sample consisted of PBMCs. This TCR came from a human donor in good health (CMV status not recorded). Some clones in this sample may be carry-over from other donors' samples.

The CDR3 protein is CASSAGTSFGNEQFF. The DNA for the CDR3 is TGCGCCAGCAGCGCCGGGACTAGTTTTGGCAATGAGCAGTTCTTC. This sequence joins TRBV5-1 and TRBJ2-1, with 8 bases that match TRBD2. The V segment lost 4 bases and the J segment 6 bases; nucleotides outside the gene matches: 9. Germline assignment: CDR1 SGHRS and CDR2 YFSETQ. The CDR3 contains 15 residues. Drawing the rest from reference TRBV5-1 and TRBJ2-1, the complete variable domain is KAGVTQTPRYLIKTRGQQVTLSCSPISGHRSVSWYQQTPGQGLQFLFEYFSETQRNKGNFPGRFSGRQFSNSRSEMNVSTLELGDSALYLCASSAGTSFGNEQFFGPGTRLTVL.